Listed below are T cell receptor beta chains from one sample, sequenced in a study of OX40 agonist ivuxolimab in advanced cancers. Sequenced by immunoSEQ multiplex PCR; TCRdb stores in-frame clones only, minus some. The sample has tens of thousands of clones; 80% to 90% are singletons. The sequencing used CD4+ or CD8+ T cells sorted from blood, collected in a trial of the OX40 agonist ivuxolimab. The receptors were gathered from an adult with an advanced solid tumor such as melanoma, head and neck, liver or kidney cancer. Both conserved end residues are part of each CDR3.

TRBV5-8	TRBJ2-7	CASSFGTSGVYEQYF
TRBV5-8	TRBJ1-1	CASSLISQGDTEAFF
TRBV7-9	TRBJ2-3	CASSLSGGWDTQYF
TRBV2	TRBJ2-1	CASSGENYNEQFF
TRBV2	TRBJ1-3	CASSVDRVNGNTIYF
TRBV2	TRBJ2-5	CASSRGLAEETQYF
TRBV4-3	TRBJ2-5	CASSPEYGGEETQYF
TRBV6-5	TRBJ1-2	CASSPEEGRRGYTF
TRBV7-2	TRBJ2-7	CASSPRLGPRYEQYF
TRBV29-1	TRBJ1-1	CSVEPQLNTEAFF
TRBV18	TRBJ1-1	CASSPWGHTEAFF
TRBV27	TRBJ1-6	CASSLRQVNSPLHF
TRBV5-1	TRBJ1-1	CASSLAGDGTEAFF
TRBV2	TRBJ2-6	CASSVLGGLGANVLTF
TRBV5-6	TRBJ2-5	CASSLRSGIQETQYF
TRBV15	TRBJ2-7	CATSRDSSGGNEQYF
TRBV10-3	TRBJ2-7	CAIRGGSGAIYEQYF
TRBV7-2	TRBJ1-5	CASSLGHNDLQPQHF
TRBV11-2	TRBJ2-6	CASSLGGSGANVLTF
TRBV7-6	TRBJ1-2	CASSSSSYGYTF
TRBV5-1	TRBJ1-1	CASSVGTFEGGAFF
TRBV5-1	TRBJ2-7	CASSGRAYEQYF
TRBV5-1	TRBJ1-2	CTSSLSGGESNYGYTF
TRBV19	TRBJ1-1	CASIPGSGVDTEAFF
TRBV4-2	TRBJ1-1	CASSQDPRGTEAFF
TRBV6-5	TRBJ1-4	CASSGAGGEKLFF
TRBV5-4	TRBJ2-7	CASSRGGSGRIYEQYF
TRBV19	TRBJ1-2	CASKLSVGREINYGYTF
TRBV7-2	TRBJ2-1	CASSPYRTSGDRVFF
TRBV4-3	TRBJ2-4	CASSQGGGAVNIQYF
TRBV27	TRBJ2-2	CASSYGRTANTGELFF
TRBV28	TRBJ1-2	CASSLGESGVYGYTF
TRBV28	TRBJ1-1	CASSLLAGDNTEAFF
TRBV2	.	CASSWVSAEQYF
TRBV5-1	TRBJ1-1	CASTIGLGRLANTEAFF
TRBV27	TRBJ1-2	CASSLKYSDYGYTF
TRBV30	TRBJ1-5	CAWSGQGSNQPQHF
TRBV19	TRBJ1-1	CASIHAAQGSTEAFF
TRBV19	TRBJ1-5	CASTKGTGRSNQPQHF
TRBV14	TRBJ1-6	CASSQRQYNSPLHF
TRBV19	TRBJ1-5	CASSSLDNQPQHF
TRBV30	TRBJ2-3	CAWSNVADTQYF